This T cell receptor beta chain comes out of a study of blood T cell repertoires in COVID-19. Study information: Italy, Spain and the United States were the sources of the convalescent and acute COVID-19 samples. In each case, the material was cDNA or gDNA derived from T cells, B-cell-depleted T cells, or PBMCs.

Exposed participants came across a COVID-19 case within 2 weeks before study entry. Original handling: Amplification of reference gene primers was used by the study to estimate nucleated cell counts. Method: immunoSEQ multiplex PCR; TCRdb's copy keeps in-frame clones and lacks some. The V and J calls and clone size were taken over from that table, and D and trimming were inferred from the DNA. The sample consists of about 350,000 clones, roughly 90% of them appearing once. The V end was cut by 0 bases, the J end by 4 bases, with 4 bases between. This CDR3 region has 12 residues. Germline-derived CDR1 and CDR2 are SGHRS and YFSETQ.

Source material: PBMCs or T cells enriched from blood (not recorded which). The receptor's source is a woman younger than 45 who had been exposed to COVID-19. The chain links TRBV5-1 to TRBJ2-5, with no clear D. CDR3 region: CASSLDGETQYF. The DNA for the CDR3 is TGCGCCAGCAGCTTGGACGGAGAGACCCAGTACTTC.